This T cell receptor (beta chain) was sequenced for a study of blood T cells in healthy people across ages. The study, taken as a whole, reports: Reliance upon unsorted PBMCs precluded definitive naive versus antigen-experienced comparison. It was held that diversity estimates obtained from one million T cells represented underestimates.

Through a sample-barcoded 5' primer and a J-beta primer mix, a second PCR was run for 7 to 11 cycles. TCRdb reprocessed the 5' RACE reads with MiXCR, giving one entry per CDR3 protein. The data hold almost 1 million distinct CDR3 sequences, with roughly half observed a single time. The germline V gene has CDR1 SGHTA and CDR2 FQGNSA. The ends were cut back, 5 bases at V and 4 bases at J, with 17 bases in the middle. The CDR3 loop spans 15 amino acids. Donors were systemically healthy Caucasian individuals from Russia aged about 6 to 100 years. Worth noting for this clonotype: Its specificity is unknown.

The sequencing input was blood. The TCR originated in a woman in her fifties or sixties in good health. V gene TRBV7-2 combines with J gene TRBJ1-1; D not resolved. The CDR3 spells CASSPHKGAGTEAFF. CDR3 nucleotides: TGTGCCAGCAGCCCTCATAAGGGAGCGGGCACTGAAGCTTTCTTT.